These 18 T cell receptor beta chains originate from one sample sequenced in a study of neurological immune-mediated disorders. TCRdb reanalysed the 5' RACE reads using MiXCR and keeps one entry per CDR3 protein. The repertoire holds under 80,000 distinct CDR3 sequences, with 5.2% as singletons. Sample: PBMCs. Every receptor here comes from a woman younger than 45 with multiple sclerosis.

This clonotype came up many times. The rearrangement joins TRBV7-2 to TRBJ1-5; D remains unclear. This CDR3 is built from 13 residues. CDR1 is SGHTA and CDR2 is FQGNSA in the germline V gene. Trimming took 3 bases from V and 3 from J, leaving 6 bases between them. In DNA form, the CDR3 reads TGTGCCAGCAGCTTCTCAGCCAATCAGCCCCAGCATTTT. It is translated as CASSFSANQPQHF.

V usage is TRBV29-1 and J usage is TRBJ1-1; no clear D. The CDR3 has 12 amino acids. Germline CDR1 SQVTM, CDR2 ANQGSEA. This CDR3 reads CTIRGILGEAFF. For the CDR3, the DNA is TGCACCATCCGGGGTATCCTTGGTGAAGCTTTCTTT. Supplemented by reference TRBV29-1 and TRBJ1-1, the full variable domain reads SAVISQKPSRDICQRGTSLTIQCQVDSQVTMMFWYRQQPGQSLTLIATANQGSEATYESGFVIDKFPISRPNLTFSTLTVSNMSPEDSSIYLCTIRGILGEAFFGQGTRLTVV.

Turning to this clonotype: A junction boundary mismatches the germline segment, possibly from a read error. The genes are TRBV6-5 and TRBJ1-6; D not resolved. Germline V gene lookup returns CDR1 MNHEY and CDR2 SVGAGI. The CDR3 totals 14 residues. This chain's CDR3 is CASSYWKSGSPLNF. In DNA, the CDR3 is TGTGCCAGCAGTTATTGGAAATCTGGTTCACCCCTCAACTTT.

Concerning this clonotype: A much more abundant neighbour one base away suggests this may be a read error. The chain uses TRBV15 and TRBJ2-4; D perhaps matches TRBD2 (6 bases). The germline V gene encodes CDR1 LNHNV and CDR2 YYDKDF (reference sequence). There are 15 residues in the CDR3. The CDR3 loop is CATSTRDSSKKIQYF. CDR3 coding DNA: TGTGCCACCAGCACCCGGGACTCCTCCAAAAAAATTCAGTACTTC.

This clonotype occurred many times. The rearrangement joins TRBV12-3 or TRBV12-4 to TRBJ1-5; TRBD1 is a possible D gene (6 bases). Trimming shortened V by 6 bases and J by 2 bases, and 11 bases separated the two germline ends. CDR3 length: 14 residues. The CDR3 region is CASRQQGRNQPQHF. The CDR3 DNA reads as TGTGCCAGCAGGCAACAGGGCCGCAATCAGCCCCAGCATTTT.

Many counts were recorded for this clonotype. This chain links TRBV9 with TRBJ2-1; TRBD2 matches at 8 bases. The J segment lost 6 bases and the V segment lost 2 bases, leaving 4 bases of the junction unmatched. CDR3 length: 14 residues. In germline, CDR1 is SGDLS, CDR2 YYNGEE. The chain's CDR3 is CASSVTGGANEQFF. In DNA, the CDR3 is TGTGCCAGCAGCGTTACGGGGGGGGCCAATGAGCAGTTCTTC.

This clonotype was recorded at least ten times. This chain links TRBV20-1 with TRBJ2-7; no clear D. The V and J ends lost 0 bases and 3 bases respectively, with 6 bases between them. The CDR3 has 12 amino acids. Germline CDR1 is DFQATT and CDR2 is SNEGSKA (reference sequence). Here the CDR3 DNA reads TGCAGTGCTAGAGATGGCGGCTACGAGCAGTACTTC. It encodes CSARDGGYEQYF.

Note on this clonotype: A read error may be the cause here, since a much bigger clone is one base away. V and J are TRBV15 and TRBJ2-2; D is ambiguous. Per the germline V gene, CDR1 is LNHNV and CDR2 is YYDKDF (reference sequence). CDR3 length equals 13 residues. The germline V and J ends were trimmed by 2 bases and 6 bases, with 7 bases remaining between them. CDR3 DNA sequence: TGTGCCACCAGCAGAACGGATTCCGGGGAGCTGTTTTTT. Residues: CATSRTDSGELFF.

This clonotype appeared many times. This chain links TRBV12-3 or TRBV12-4 with TRBJ2-7; 13 nucleotides match TRBD2. This CDR3 comprises 14 residues. Losses at the gene ends were 6 bases for V and 5 bases for J; bases not matched to a gene: 4. This CDR3 reads CASRWTSGGNEQYF. The CDR3 DNA reads as TGTGCCAGCAGATGGACTAGCGGGGGTAACGAGCAGTACTTC.

By sample share, this clonotype is medium-sized. The CDR3 nucleotides are TGCAGTGCTAGAGAGACTAGCGGGGGCAGCTACGAGCAGTACTTC. Its translation is CSARETSGGSYEQYF. The V call is TRBV20-1, the J call TRBJ2-7; 12 bases line up with TRBD2. The CDR3 extends over 15 amino acids. Losses at the gene ends were 0 bases for V and 3 bases for J; bases not matched to a gene: 3. The V gene's germline CDR1 is DFQATT and CDR2 SNEGSKA (reference sequence).

This clonotype has at least ten counts. A single base separates this from a much larger clone, so it may be a read error. The chain employs TRBV28 and TRBJ2-3; 8 nucleotides match TRBD1. The germline V gene encodes CDR1 MDHEN and CDR2 SYDVKM. V trimming: 6 bases; J trimming: 4 bases; junction bases outside the gene matches: 12. This CDR3 region has 16 residues. CDR3 in amino acids: CASSANRGKLADTQYF. In DNA form, the CDR3 reads TGTGCCAGCAGCGCTAACAGGGGGAAATTAGCAGATACGCAGTATTTT.

This clonotype was recorded at least ten times. This chain links TRBV29-1 with TRBJ2-5; D is ambiguous. CDR3 length: 14 residues. Trimming removed 5 bases at V and 4 bases at J, with 17 bases between. CDR1 SQVTM and CDR2 ANQGSEA come from the germline V gene. CDR3 in DNA: TGCAGCGTTTGTTACGGAGTTACGGCAGAGACCCAGTACTTC. Amino acid sequence: CSVCYGVTAETQYF. The complete variable domain, with remaining parts taken from reference TRBV29-1 and TRBJ2-5, reads SAVISQKPSRDICQRGTSLTIQCQVDSQVTMMFWYRQQPGQSLTLIATANQGSEATYESGFVIDKFPISRPNLTFSTLTVSNMSPEDSSIYLCSVCYGVTAETQYFGPGTRLLVL.

This clonotype was counted at least ten times. The chain joins TRBV10-3 to TRBJ1-1; D remains unclear. CDR1 and CDR2 from the germline V gene are ENHRY and SYGVKD. The CDR3 covers 19 residues. V was clipped by 0 bases and J by 5 bases, with 25 bases between them. CDR3 sequence: CAISESRAVRVDSSTEAFF. In DNA form, the CDR3 reads TGTGCCATCAGTGAGTCGCGGGCGGTCCGCGTCGATAGTAGTACTGAAGCTTTCTTT.

This clonotype has at least ten counts. The V gene is TRBV20-1, the J gene TRBJ2-7; 11 positions match TRBD2. V was pared by 3 bases and J by 2 bases, with 6 bases of the junction left unmatched. This CDR3 is 15 amino acids long. CDR1 and CDR2 from the germline V gene are DFQATT and SNEGSKA (reference sequence). The CDR3 region is CSARETSGGPYEQYF. The CDR3 nucleotides are TGCAGTGCTAGGGAAACTAGCGGGGGACCCTACGAGCAGTACTTC.

About this clonotype itself: The junction departs from the called germline gene at one end, perhaps through a read error. The V and J genes are TRBV5-1 and TRBJ2-3, with D perhaps matching TRBD1 or TRBD2 (5 bases each). The CDR3 covers 15 residues. Germline-derived CDR1 and CDR2 are SGHRS and YFSETQ. The DNA for the CDR3 is TGCGCCAGCAGCCGGGGCTGGGGGAACACAGATACGGAGTATTTT. This gives the protein CASSRGWGNTDTEYF.

This clonotype was seen at least ten times. V is TRBV20-1 and J is TRBJ1-4; D may be TRBD1 (5 bases). V lost 5 bases and J 8 bases, leaving 12 bases between the germline ends. The germline V gene has CDR1 DFQATT and CDR2 SNEGSKA (reference sequence). The length of the CDR3 is 12 residues. For the CDR3, the DNA is TGCAGTGCTGGCCAGGGTTGGGAAAAACTGTTTTTT. Its protein product is CSAGQGWEKLFF.

This clonotype was observed a few times. The CDR3 sequence: CSAQGAWNSPLHF. The CDR3 coding sequence is TGCAGTGCCCAGGGGGCTTGGAATTCACCCCTCCACTTT. V gene TRBV20-1 combines with J gene TRBJ1-6; TRBD1 matches 8 bases. V lost 6 bases to trimming and J lost 7 bases; unmatched junction nucleotides: 5. The CDR3 loop spans 13 amino acids. CDR1 and CDR2 (germline): DFQATT, SNEGSKA (reference sequence).

V usage is TRBV7-8 and J usage is TRBJ1-2; 9 bases fit TRBD1. The CDR3 is made up of 15 amino acids. With V trimmed by 5 bases and J by 4 bases, 8 bases remained unmatched. Germline V gene data show CDR1 as SGHVS and CDR2 as FQNEAQ. DNA for the CDR3: TGTGCCAGCAGCCCCGGACAGGGGACCTTCTATGGCTACACCTTC. It encodes CASSPGQGTFYGYTF.